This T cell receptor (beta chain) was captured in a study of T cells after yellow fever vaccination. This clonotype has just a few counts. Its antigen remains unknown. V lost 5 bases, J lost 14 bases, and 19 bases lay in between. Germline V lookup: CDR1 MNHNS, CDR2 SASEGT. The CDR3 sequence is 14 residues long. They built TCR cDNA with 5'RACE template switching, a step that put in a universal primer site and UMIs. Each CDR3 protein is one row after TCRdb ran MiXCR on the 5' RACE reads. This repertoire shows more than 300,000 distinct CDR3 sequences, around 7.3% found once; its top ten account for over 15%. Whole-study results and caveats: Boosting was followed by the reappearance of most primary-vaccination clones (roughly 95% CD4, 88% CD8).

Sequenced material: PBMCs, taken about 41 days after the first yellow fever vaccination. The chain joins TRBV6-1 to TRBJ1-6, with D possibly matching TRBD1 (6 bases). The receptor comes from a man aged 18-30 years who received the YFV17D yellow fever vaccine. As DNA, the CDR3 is TGTGCCAGCAGTCCCGGGACACTGGCGGTCACCCTCCACTTT. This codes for CASSPGTLAVTLHF.